One and the same sample provided the 20 T cell receptor beta chains below, sequenced in a study of early T cells in non-severe SARS-CoV-2 infection. TCRdb called the 5' RACE reads again in MiXCR, with one record for every CDR3 protein. This table has roughly 53,000 distinct CDR3 sequences, 10% appearing once. Material for sequencing was whole blood. Receptors were obtained from an adult who was a healthcare worker with PCR-confirmed SARS-CoV-2 infection or an uninfected control (not recorded which).

This chain connects TRBV5-4 to TRBJ2-3; 7 bases line up with TRBD1. The CDR3 covers 12 residues. Germline CDR1 SGHNT, CDR2 YYREEE (reference sequence). The junction had 4 bases not matched to a gene; V was cut back by 10 bases and J by 2 bases. As DNA, the CDR3 is TGTGCCGCAGGGGGAATCACAGATACGCAGTATTTT. Its protein is CAAGGITDTQYF.

V is TRBV10-3 and J is TRBJ2-1; TRBD2 matches at 12 bases. The germline V gene encodes CDR1 ENHRY and CDR2 SYGVKD. The junction had 13 bases not matched to a gene; V was cut back by 4 bases and J by 6 bases. The CDR3 length is 18 residues. The CDR3 region is CAISVSPGLAGKVNEQFF. The CDR3 DNA follows: TGTGCCATCAGTGTATCTCCCGGACTAGCGGGGAAGGTCAATGAGCAGTTCTTC.

This clonotype came up many times. The gene calls are TRBV18 and TRBJ1-1, with 7 bases identical to TRBD1. After removal of 2 bases from V and 3 bases from J, the junction contained 6 bases not matched to a gene. CDR1 is KGHSH, CDR2 LQKENI, per germline. This CDR3 is built from 15 residues. In DNA, the CDR3 is TGTGCCAGCTCACCAACCCCAGACAGGGACACTGAAGCTTTCTTT. Translation gives CASSPTPDRDTEAFF.

In this sample, this clonotype turned up many times. The J gene is TRBJ2-1, the V gene TRBV20-1, with 8 nucleotides matching TRBD2. The CDR3 contains 13 residues. With 8 bases clipped from V and 9 bases from J, the junction kept 12 bases outside the gene matches. The V gene's germline CDR1 is DFQATT and CDR2 SNEGSKA (reference sequence). The CDR3 region has the DNA TGCAGTCTCCGCCCTGGCGGGAGGAGTGAGCAGTTCTTC. It encodes CSLRPGGRSEQFF.

This clonotype was observed many times. The gene calls are TRBV7-6 and TRBJ2-3; D ambiguous. Germline CDR1 reads SGHVS; CDR2 reads FNYEAQ. V lost 3 bases, J lost 6 bases, and 13 bases lay in between. The CDR3 loop spans 14 amino acids. CDR3 DNA sequence: TGTGCCAGCAGCTTTCACGATCGAAGGGATACGCAGTATTTT. The encoded protein is CASSFHDRRDTQYF. The variable domain in full, with the rest retrieved from reference TRBV7-6 and TRBJ2-3, is GAGVSQSPRYKVTKRGQDVALRCDPISGHVSLYWYRQALGQGPEFLTYFNYEAQQDKSGLPNDRFSAERPEGSISTLTIQRTEQRDSAMYRCASSFHDRRDTQYFGPGTRLTVL.

The chain employs TRBV11-2 and TRBJ2-7; no reliable D call. CDR3 length: 15 amino acids. V gave up 1 base and J gave up 3 bases, with 13 bases separating them. Germline values: CDR1 SGHAT, CDR2 FQNNGV. This CDR3 is CASSLVTANLYEQYF. For the CDR3, the DNA is TGTGCCAGCAGCTTAGTTACAGCTAACCTCTACGAGCAGTACTTC.

This clonotype was recorded a few times. The V call is TRBV4-1, the J call TRBJ2-7, with D perhaps matching TRBD1 or TRBD2 (5 bases each). The CDR3 contains 17 residues. The germline gives CDR1 MGHRA, CDR2 YSYEKL. Trimming pared 0 bases from V and 4 bases from J, leaving 19 bases between. The CDR3 loop reads CASSQDLFRRDPYEQYF. For the CDR3, the DNA is TGCGCCAGCAGCCAAGATTTGTTCCGCAGGGACCCTTACGAGCAGTACTTC.

This clonotype has ten or more counts. CDR3 residues: CASSPRGQRNQPQHF. The DNA for the CDR3 is TGTGCCAGCAGTCCGAGGGGACAGCGCAATCAGCCCCAGCATTTT. The chain recombines TRBV12-3 or TRBV12-4 with TRBJ1-5; TRBD1 agrees at 7 bases. Germline trimming cut 5 bases from V and 2 bases from J; bases unmatched to any gene: 6. The CDR3 is 15 residues long.

This clonotype was seen a handful of times. The rearrangement uses TRBV18 and TRBJ2-3; D is ambiguous. The V end lost 3 bases, the J end lost 1 base, and 11 bases lay between the germline ends. CDR1 and CDR2 from the germline V gene are KGHSH and LQKENI. The CDR3 length is 15 residues. The CDR3 here is CASSPPRFRTDTQYF. CDR3 DNA sequence: TGTGCCAGCTCACCTCCCCGATTCCGCACAGATACGCAGTATTTT.

In this sample, this clonotype turned up a few times. The CDR3 sequence: CASSQVDGQAFF. DNA for the CDR3: TGTGCCAGCAGCCAAGTGGACGGCCAAGCTTTCTTT. The V call is TRBV3-1, the J call TRBJ1-1; D gene unclear. V lost 1 base and J 9 bases, leaving 9 bases between the germline ends. This CDR3 comprises 12 residues. The V gene's germline CDR1 is LGHDT and CDR2 YNNKEL (reference sequence).

The table lists this clonotype with a few counts. The chain has TRBV5-6 and TRBJ1-1, with 10 bases that match TRBD1. The V and J ends lost 3 bases and 6 bases, in that order; junction bases with no gene match: 5. The CDR3 consists of 14 residues. Looked up from germline, CDR1 is SGHDT and CDR2 is YYEEEE. The CDR3 reads CASSYGTGVPEAFF. The DNA of the CDR3 is TGTGCCAGCAGCTATGGGACAGGGGTCCCTGAAGCTTTCTTT. Based on the CDR3 plus reference TRBV5-6 and TRBJ1-1, the full variable domain is DAGVTQSPTHLIKTRGQQVTLRCSPKSGHDTVSWYQQALGQGPQFIFQYYEEEERQRGNFPDRFSGHQFPNYSSELNVNALLLGDSALYLCASSYGTGVPEAFFGQGTRLTVV.

This clonotype was detected ten times or more. The genes are TRBV7-2 and TRBJ2-5; 9 positions match TRBD2. Trimming at V came to 2 bases and at J to 1 base, leaving 8 bases not matched to a gene. Looked up from germline, CDR1 is SGHTA and CDR2 is FQGNSA. The CDR3 covers 17 residues. The CDR3 DNA sequence: TGTGCCAGCAGCTTACTCTGGCCTAGCGGGGTCCAAGAGACCCAGTACTTC. Translating it yields CASSLLWPSGVQETQYF. Combining the CDR3 with reference TRBV7-2 and TRBJ2-5 gives the whole variable domain GAGVSQSPSNKVTEKGKDVELRCDPISGHTALYWYRQSLGQGLEFLIYFQGNSAPDKSGLPSDRFSAERTGGSVSTLTIQRTQQEDSAVYLCASSLLWPSGVQETQYFGPGTRLLVL.

This clonotype was counted between two and nine times. The V gene is TRBV30, the J gene TRBJ1-5, with D uncertain. There are 13 residues in the CDR3. V was pared by 1 base and J by 3 bases, with 7 bases between. Per germline, CDR1 GTSNPN and CDR2 SVGIG (reference sequence). The CDR3 here is CAWSEADNQPQHF. The CDR3 DNA reads TGTGCCTGGAGTGAGGCAGACAATCAGCCCCAGCATTTT.

In its sample, this clonotype was seen many times. The genes are TRBV4-3 and TRBJ2-6, with unresolved D. The CDR3 length is 17 residues. The germline V and J ends were trimmed by 1 base and 4 bases, with 14 bases remaining between them. Germline CDR1 and CDR2: LGHNA and YSLEER. CDR3 nucleotide sequence: TGCGCCAGCAGCCAAGTCGGTTCAGTGGTCGGGGCCAACGTCCTGACTTTC. This codes for CASSQVGSVVGANVLTF.

The chain recombines TRBV7-8 with TRBJ1-3; TRBD1 might be the D (5 bases). Trimming stripped 2 bases from V and 1 base from J, with 15 bases between. This CDR3 contains 17 residues. CDR1 is SGHVS, CDR2 FQNEAQ, per germline. In DNA, the CDR3 is TGTGCCAGCAGCTTACAAAGGGGACTCCTATCTGGAAACACCATATATTTT. This gives the protein CASSLQRGLLSGNTIYF.

At least ten counts were recorded for this clonotype. V gene TRBV2 combines with J gene TRBJ1-1; unclear D gene. The CDR3 contains 12 residues. In germline, CDR1 is SNHLY, CDR2 FYNNEI. Trimming took 7 bases from V and 2 from J, leaving 8 bases between them. The CDR3 DNA follows: TGTGCCAGCAACAGAGCAAACACTGAAGCTTTCTTT. It specifies CASNRANTEAFF.

This clonotype was recorded many times. The chain has TRBV20-1 and TRBJ1-4; D call uncertain. Deletions cut 0 bases from V and 8 bases from J, with 10 bases between. CDR1 is DFQATT, CDR2 SNEGSKA, per germline (reference sequence). The CDR3 covers 13 residues. CDR3 sequence (DNA): TGCAGTGCTAGAGATCCAATGTCCGAAAAACTGTTTTTT. Translated: CSARDPMSEKLFF.

Points on this clonotype: Since a much larger clone is just one base distant, this may be a read error. This is likely a read error, given that the CDR3 carries no conserved phenylalanine or tryptophan at its end. The genes are TRBV20-1 and TRBJ2-5; D uncertain. Germline V gene lookup returns CDR1 DFQATT and CDR2 SNEGSKA (reference sequence). Trimming pared 0 bases from V and 5 bases from J, leaving 10 bases between. This CDR3 region has 13 residues. For the CDR3, the DNA is TGCAGTGCTAGAGATCTAGGGCTGGAGACCCAGTACATC. Its translation: CSARDLGLETQYI.

This clonotype was seen repeatedly, ten times or more. The rearrangement joins TRBV18 to TRBJ2-5; 10 bases match TRBD2. The V segment lost 5 bases and the J segment 3 bases; nucleotides outside the gene matches: 12. Germline lookup yields CDR1 KGHSH and CDR2 LQKENI. The CDR3 is made up of 17 amino acids. CDR3 sequence: CASSLTLLAGMKETQYF. The CDR3 nucleotides read TGTGCCAGCTCATTAACTTTACTAGCGGGGATGAAAGAGACCCAGTACTTC.

This clonotype was observed many times. The V and J genes are TRBV7-3 and TRBJ1-2; 8 positions match TRBD1. The CDR3 has 13 amino acids. V was clipped by 5 bases and J by 8 bases; unmatched bases: 7. Per the germline V gene, CDR1 is SGHTA and CDR2 is FQGTGA. CDR3 bases: TGTGCCAGCAGCGGGCGACAGGGGAGAGGCTACACCTTC. It translates to CASSGRQGRGYTF.